Detailed here is one T cell receptor (beta chain). No antigen is known for it. These data originate in a study of CXCR3-negative and CXCR3-positive naive CD8 T cells. Study in general: Libraries each contributed about 1.5 +/- 0.3 million TRB reads, for around 130 million in total. Findings and caveats of the study: Memory CD8+ cells showed much lower diversity, while both naive subsets were comparably high. With respect to TRBV-TRBJ usage, naive CXCR3-negative and CXCR3-positive cells were similar; memory differed. Hydrophobicity was higher for TRB CDR3s found in CXCR3-positive naive cells than in CXCR3-negative naive cells.

The method, 5' RACE with UMI labels, was used to prepare the TRB cDNA libraries. TCRdb re-called the 5' RACE reads; every CDR3 protein appears as one record, without DNA. This sample's table has some 50,000 distinct CDR3 sequences. Investigators sorted each CD8+ T cell subset in triplicate, taking approximately 300,000 cells each time. This CDR3 has 15 residues. Per germline, CDR1 LGHNA and CDR2 YSLEER. The rearrangement uses TRBV4-3 and TRBJ1-2; TCRdb's D call, TRBD1, is unchecked because there is no DNA. This TCR was recovered from a human donor in good health. Some clones in this sample may be carry-over from other donors' samples. The specimen sequenced was naive CXCR3+ CD8+ T cells from blood. Subset reported: CD45RO-CCR7+CD27+CD95- naive CD8+ T cells expressing CXCR3 (TNR3+). This chain's CDR3 is CASSQDGIPGDGYTF.